The 30 T cell receptor beta chains below all came from one sample that was sequenced in a study of T cell changes during pregnancy in multiple sclerosis. The method was immunoSEQ multiplex PCR; TCRdb's version includes in-frame clones alone and lacks a portion of them. The sample records roughly 62,000 clones, 80% to 90% being singletons. This sample comprised peripheral blood, obtained in the first trimester of pregnancy. The origin of the receptors is a female donor with multiple sclerosis, enrolled in a pregnancy study.

Comment on this clone: The sample carries other DNA sequences with the same CDR3. The J gene is TRBJ2-7, the V gene TRBV5-1, with a tentative D call TRBD1 (5 bases). Germline assignment: CDR1 SGHRS and CDR2 YFSETQ. The CDR3 covers 14 residues. The germline V and J ends were trimmed by 2 bases and 0 bases, with 9 bases remaining between them. CDR3 in DNA: TGCGCCAGCAGCTTTTTAGACAGCTCCTACGAGCAGTACTTC. Amino acids: CASSFLDSSYEQYF.

The V call is TRBV21-1, the J call TRBJ2-7; the table gives TRBD1 as D, unverified against the DNA. TRBV21-1 is listed as a pseudogene. This CDR3 is 14 amino acids long. The CDR3 DNA reads TGTGCCAGCAGCAAACAGGCCAGCTCCTACGAGCAGTACTTC. It codes for CASSKQASSYEQYF.

The chain combines TRBV27 with TRBJ1-3; TRBD1 aligns across 12 bases. Trimming cost V 6 bases and J 3 bases; bases outside gene matches: 3. The CDR3 is made up of 15 amino acids. CDR1 is MNHEY, CDR2 SMNVEV, per germline (reference sequence). CDR3 sequence (DNA): TGTGCCAGCAGGGGACAGGGGGCGCTTGGAAACACCATATATTTT. Protein product: CASRGQGALGNTIYF.

The chain joins TRBV30 to TRBJ2-7, with TRBD2 matching over 13 bases. The CDR3 consists of 15 residues. The junction had 4 bases not matched to a gene; V was cut back by 3 bases and J by 2 bases. Per germline, CDR1 GTSNPN and CDR2 SVGIG (reference sequence). CDR3 DNA sequence: TGTGCCTGGAGCGGACTAGCGGGGGCCCCCTACGAGCAGTACTTC. This sequence encodes CAWSGLAGAPYEQYF.

The genes are TRBV5-6 and TRBJ1-1; D not resolved. Germline assignment: CDR1 SGHDT and CDR2 YYEEEE. V was trimmed by 10 bases and J by 6 bases, leaving 16 bases between them. This CDR3 comprises 12 residues. CDR3 loop: CASPPGMAEAFF. CDR3 sequence (DNA): TGTGCCTCCCCCCCGGGGATGGCTGAAGCTTTCTTT.

V usage is TRBV5-1 and J usage is TRBJ2-5; D remains unclear. Germline V lookup: CDR1 SGHRS, CDR2 YFSETQ. Between the trimmed V and J ends, which lost 7 bases and 6 bases, there was a span of 10 bases. This CDR3 region has 11 residues. This chain's CDR3 is CASLSDQTQYF. The CDR3 DNA follows: TGCGCCAGCCTCAGTGATCAGACCCAGTACTTC. Supplemented by reference TRBV5-1 and TRBJ2-5, the full variable domain reads KAGVTQTPRYLIKTRGQQVTLSCSPISGHRSVSWYQQTPGQGLQFLFEYFSETQRNKGNFPGRFSGRQFSNSRSEMNVSTLELGDSALYLCASLSDQTQYFGPGTRLLVL.

The rearrangement uses TRBV10-1 and TRBJ2-7, with 7 bases that match TRBD1. Germline V lookup: CDR1 WNHNN, CDR2 SYGVQD (reference sequence). This CDR3 has 15 amino acids. The trim removed 4 bases at V and 1 base at J, leaving 7 bases unmatched. The CDR3 coding sequence is TGCGCCAGCAGTGTGTACAGGGGCACGTCCTACGAGCAGTACTTC. It translates to CASSVYRGTSYEQYF.

The chain combines TRBV10-1 with TRBJ2-3, with 10 bases matching TRBD2. J lost 2 bases, V lost 2 bases, and 7 bases had no gene match. Germline V gene sequence: CDR1 WNHNN, CDR2 SYGVQD (reference sequence). The CDR3 covers 17 residues. CDR3 residues: CASSERGSGRNTDTQYF. As DNA, the CDR3 is TGCGCCAGCAGTGAGCGGGGTAGCGGGAGGAACACAGATACGCAGTATTTT.

The V and J genes are TRBV9 and TRBJ2-6; D remains ambiguous. Deletions cut 0 bases from V and 4 bases from J, with 14 bases between. Germline CDR1 is SGDLS and CDR2 is YYNGEE. The CDR3 length is 17 residues. The CDR3 bases are TGTGCCAGCAGCGTAGCGGGTAGCCCGCTCGGGGCCAACGTCCTGACTTTC. This translates into CASSVAGSPLGANVLTF. Together with reference TRBV9 and TRBJ2-6, the CDR3 gives the full variable domain: DSGVTQTPKHLITATGQRVTLRCSPRSGDLSVYWYQQSLDQGLQFLIQYYNGEERAKGNILERFSAQQFPDLHSELNLSSLELGDSALYFCASSVAGSPLGANVLTFGAGSRLTVL.

This clone was counted between two and nine times. This rearrangement joins TRBV5-1 to TRBJ2-5, with 7 bases lining up with TRBD1. The CDR3 totals 15 residues. Germline CDR1 and CDR2: SGHRS and YFSETQ. V shed 4 bases and J 5 bases; nucleotides not matched to a gene: 11. CDR3 in amino acids: CASSRTGARGETQYF. CDR3 coding DNA: TGCGCCAGCAGCAGGACAGGAGCCCGCGGGGAGACCCAGTACTTC.

This chain links TRBV18 with TRBJ2-1; weak D call: TRBD1 (6 bases). Germline V lookup: CDR1 KGHSH, CDR2 LQKENI. V lost 1 base and J lost 5, with 18 bases in between. The CDR3 has 17 amino acids. CDR3 sequence (DNA): TGTGCCAGCTCACCACGGGCCGGCAGGGGATTCAACAATGAGCAGTTCTTC. Its translation is CASSPRAGRGFNNEQFF. Complete variable domain (other parts from reference TRBV18 and TRBJ2-1): NAGVMQNPRHLVRRRGQEARLRCSPMKGHSHVYWYRQLPEEGLKFMVYLQKENIIDESGMPKERFSAEFPKEGPSILRIQQVVRGDSAAYFCASSPRAGRGFNNEQFFGPGTRLTVL.

The V call is TRBV19, the J call TRBJ2-7, with D perhaps TRBD2 (6 bases). Germline CDR1 reads LNHDA; CDR2 reads SQIVND (reference sequence). This CDR3 has 15 amino acids. Trimming removed 0 bases at V and 2 bases at J, with 11 bases between. CDR3 sequence reads: CASSIEGGGTYEQYF. The DNA of the CDR3 is TGTGCCAGTAGTATAGAGGGAGGCGGTACCTACGAGCAGTACTTC.

The chain links TRBV5-1 to TRBJ2-6, with a possible D match to TRBD1 (5 bases). Germline V gene sequence: CDR1 SGHRS, CDR2 YFSETQ. The CDR3 is made up of 16 amino acids. V was trimmed by 0 bases and J by 0 bases, leaving 7 bases between them. CDR3: CASSLGGSSGANVLTF. The DNA of the CDR3 is TGCGCCAGCAGCTTGGGGGGCTCCTCTGGGGCCAACGTCCTGACTTTC. Full variable domain (outside the CDR3, taken from reference TRBV5-1 and TRBJ2-6): KAGVTQTPRYLIKTRGQQVTLSCSPISGHRSVSWYQQTPGQGLQFLFEYFSETQRNKGNFPGRFSGRQFSNSRSEMNVSTLELGDSALYLCASSLGGSSGANVLTFGAGSRLTVL.

This clone was counted between two and nine times. The genes are TRBV6-4 and TRBJ2-3; a weak D match, TRBD2 (7 bases). This CDR3 has 15 residues. Germline V gene sequence: CDR1 MRHNA, CDR2 SNTAGT. V was trimmed by 3 bases and J by 3 bases, leaving 13 bases between them. The CDR3 region has the DNA TGTGCCAGCAGTGAACGAGGGGGGGCGACAGATACGCAGTATTTT. Its protein product is CASSERGGATDTQYF.

The chain employs TRBV2 and TRBJ2-1; 10 bases match TRBD2. Trimming at V came to 9 bases and at J to 9 bases, leaving 11 bases not matched to a gene. CDR3 length: 14 amino acids. CDR1 SNHLY and CDR2 FYNNEI come from the germline V gene. The CDR3 nucleotides are TGTGCCAGTCCCACTAGCGGGGCCGGGGGTGAGCAGTTCTTC. It yields the protein CASPTSGAGGEQFF.

The chain has TRBV9 and TRBJ2-5; 13 positions agree with TRBD2. CDR1 and CDR2 from the germline V gene are SGDLS and YYNGEE. The CDR3 length is 16 residues. Trimming took 1 base from V and 5 from J; bases not matched to a gene: 5. This CDR3 is CASSVTGTSGIETQYF. The CDR3 nucleotides read TGTGCCAGCAGCGTAACCGGGACTAGCGGGATTGAGACCCAGTACTTC.

In DNA, the CDR3 is TGTGCCAGCAGTTTAGTCGGGACACCAGAACACGAGCAGTACTTC. Its protein product is CASSLVGTPEHEQYF. The chain uses TRBV28 and TRBJ2-7; the D gene is possibly TRBD1 (6 bases). The CDR3 has 15 amino acids. Trimming stripped 2 bases from V and 5 bases from J, with 16 bases between. Looked up from germline, CDR1 is MDHEN and CDR2 is SYDVKM.

The chain joins TRBV7-2 to TRBJ1-3, with TRBD1 identical over 10 bases. The CDR3 sequence is 15 residues long. CDR1 and CDR2 from the germline V gene are SGHTA and FQGNSA. With 1 base clipped from V and 8 bases from J, the junction kept 5 bases outside the gene matches. The CDR3 sequence is CASSLGDRGWDTIYF. Here the CDR3 DNA reads TGTGCCAGCAGCTTAGGGGACAGGGGCTGGGACACCATATATTTT.

This chain links TRBV6-5 with TRBJ1-3; 7 nucleotides match TRBD1. V was pared by 6 bases and J by 0 bases, with 5 bases of the junction left unmatched. The CDR3 is 15 amino acids. Germline lookup yields CDR1 MNHEY and CDR2 SVGAGI. CDR3 sequence reads: CASRETGLSGNTIYF. The CDR3 coding sequence is TGTGCCAGCAGGGAGACAGGGCTCTCTGGAAACACCATATATTTT.

The chain employs TRBV7-8 and TRBJ2-7, with 10 bases aligning to TRBD1. V dropped 5 bases and J dropped 2; count of bases not matched to a gene: 6. Germline assignment: CDR1 SGHVS and CDR2 FQNEAQ. CDR3 size: 15 residues. CDR3 sequence: CASSVSGTGAYEQYF. The CDR3, as DNA: TGTGCCAGCAGCGTCTCCGGGACAGGGGCCTACGAGCAGTACTTC.

V is TRBV6-6 and J is TRBJ2-2, with 9 bases matching TRBD1. Germline V CDR1 and CDR2: MNHNY, SVGAGI (reference sequence). The CDR3 sequence is 15 residues long. J gave up 5 bases and V 6 bases, and 7 bases lay outside the gene matches. This chain's CDR3 is CASSPGQGWTGELFF. The CDR3 DNA reads TGTGCCAGCAGCCCGGGACAGGGCTGGACCGGGGAGCTGTTTTTT.

This clone has only one observation. The chain uses TRBV7-2 and TRBJ1-4, with D perhaps matching TRBD1 (5 bases). The CDR3 totals 15 residues. Germline V lookup: CDR1 SGHTA, CDR2 FQGNSA. Trimming stripped 0 bases from V and 8 bases from J, with 13 bases between. The CDR3 nucleotides read TGTGCCAGCAGCTTAGCGCCGGCAGGGAGGGAAAAACTGTTTTTT. This gives the protein CASSLAPAGREKLFF.

The chain employs TRBV6-4 and TRBJ2-7, with D maybe TRBD2 (5 bases). V lost 8 bases and J 6 bases, leaving 14 bases between the germline ends. Germline V CDR1 and CDR2: MRHNA, SNTAGT. CDR3 size: 12 residues. CDR3 nucleotides: TGTGCCAGCTACGGAGGAGATAGCGAGCAGTACTTC. Protein product: CASYGGDSEQYF.

This chain connects TRBV7-9 to TRBJ2-7, with TRBD1 identical over 7 bases. V gave up 1 base and J gave up 4 bases; unmatched junction bases: 1. The CDR3 contains 13 residues. Germline lookup yields CDR1 SEHNR and CDR2 FQNEAQ (reference sequence). The CDR3 DNA is TGTGCCAGCAGCTTAGACAGGGGTTACGAGCAGTACTTC. Translation gives CASSLDRGYEQYF.

The chain couples TRBV18 to TRBJ1-2, with no clear D. Germline V gene lookup returns CDR1 KGHSH and CDR2 LQKENI. Trimming removed 0 bases at V and 8 bases at J, with 13 bases between. The CDR3 is made up of 14 amino acids. CDR3 sequence reads: CASSPPGARRGYTF. As DNA, the CDR3 is TGTGCCAGCTCACCACCGGGTGCCAGGAGGGGCTACACCTTC.

The V gene is TRBV18, the J gene TRBJ2-3; the D gene is possibly TRBD2 (6 bases). The V gene lost 8 bases and the J gene lost 4 bases, with 19 bases spanning the gap. From germline, CDR1 is KGHSH and CDR2 LQKENI. CDR3 length: 15 amino acids. The CDR3 region has the DNA TGTGCCAGCGCACGGATCCGGGAGTCGGCAGATACGCAGTATTTT. It encodes CASARIRESADTQYF.

This sequence joins TRBV14 and TRBJ2-1; 10 positions agree with TRBD2. V lost 0 bases to trimming and J lost 7 bases; unmatched junction nucleotides: 9. Germline lookup yields CDR1 SGHDN and CDR2 FVKESK. The CDR3 spans 17 residues. DNA of the CDR3: TGTGCCAGCAGCCAAGATTCCCTAGCGGGGGTGTCGAATGAGCAGTTCTTC. It codes for CASSQDSLAGVSNEQFF.

V usage is TRBV9 and J usage is TRBJ1-6; D not resolved. Germline CDR1 and CDR2: SGDLS and YYNGEE. V lost 4 bases, J lost 13 bases, and 12 bases lay in between. The CDR3 has 12 residues. The CDR3 region is CASSPGMPPLHF. CDR3 coding DNA: TGTGCCAGCAGCCCCGGGATGCCCCCCCTCCACTTT.

In its sample, this clone was seen once. The chain uses TRBV2 and TRBJ1-4; TRBD1 matches at 7 bases. Germline V gene sequence: CDR1 SNHLY, CDR2 FYNNEI. The CDR3 totals 16 residues. V was clipped by 6 bases and J by 3 bases; unmatched bases: 10. The CDR3 coding sequence is TGTGCCAGCAGAATAAATAGACAGGGCCCTAATGAAAAACTGTTTTTT. Encoded protein: CASRINRQGPNEKLFF.

The chain is built from TRBV7-8 and TRBJ2-3; 7 nucleotides align to TRBD2. Germline values: CDR1 SGHVS, CDR2 FQNEAQ. V was clipped by 6 bases and J by 2 bases; unmatched bases: 14. The CDR3 consists of 17 residues. The CDR3 reads CASSYEAWEGTTDTQYF. The CDR3 DNA sequence: TGTGCCAGCAGTTATGAAGCGTGGGAGGGTACCACAGATACGCAGTATTTT.